This TCR beta chain derives from a study of cytomegalovirus exposure and HLA in healthy donors. Germline CDR1 and CDR2: SGHRS and YFSETQ. This CDR3 has 19 amino acids. 13 Jbeta primers and 60 Vbeta primers were used for the PCR. Data came from immunoSEQ multiplex PCR; TCRdb stores just in-frame clones and leaves some out. The data hold a few hundred thousand clones, with roughly 81% observed a single time. The count of this clone is one. At one end the junction does not follow the germline gene, possibly because of a read error. This TCR came from a woman between 40 and 50 years old in good health and CMV-seropositive. The chain uses TRBV5-1 and TRBJ2-6; TRBD1 agrees at 9 bases. Material: PBMCs. The CDR3 sequence is CASSLTGQGLASGANGLTF. In DNA form, the CDR3 reads TGCGCCAGCAGCTTAACGGGACAGGGACTTGCGTCTGGGGCCAACGGCCTGACTTTC.